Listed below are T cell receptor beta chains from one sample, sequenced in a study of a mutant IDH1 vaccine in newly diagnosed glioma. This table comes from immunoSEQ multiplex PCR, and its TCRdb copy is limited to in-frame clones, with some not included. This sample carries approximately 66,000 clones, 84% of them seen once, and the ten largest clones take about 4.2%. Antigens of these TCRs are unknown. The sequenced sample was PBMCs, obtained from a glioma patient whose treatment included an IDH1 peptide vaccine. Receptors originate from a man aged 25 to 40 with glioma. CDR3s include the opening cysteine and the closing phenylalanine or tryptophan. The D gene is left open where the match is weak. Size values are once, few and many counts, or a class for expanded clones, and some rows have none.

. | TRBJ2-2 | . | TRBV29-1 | CSVRRGDPNTGELFF | TGCAGCGTTAGACGAGGGGATCCGAACACCGGGGAGCTGTTTTTT
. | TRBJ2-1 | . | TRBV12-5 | CASRPSSSYNEQFF | TGTGCTAGCCGCCCGAGTAGCTCCTACAATGAGCAGTTCTTC
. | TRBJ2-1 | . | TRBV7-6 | CASSPPSHNEQFF | TGTGCCAGCAGCCCCCCTAGTCATAATGAGCAGTTCTTC
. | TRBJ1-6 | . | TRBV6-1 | CASTSGASYNSPLHF | TGTGCCAGCACCTCCGGGGCCTCCTATAATTCACCCCTCCACTTT
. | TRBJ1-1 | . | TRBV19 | CASSIVGAGVGEAFF | TGTGCCAGTAGTATAGTGGGTGCAGGGGTTGGTGAAGCTTTCTTT
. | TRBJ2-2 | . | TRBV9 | CASSVTGELFF | TGTGCCAGCAGCGTGACCGGGGAGCTGTTTTTT
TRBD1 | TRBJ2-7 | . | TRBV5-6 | CASSGTGKTYEQYF | TGTGCCAGCAGCGGGACAGGGAAGACCTACGAGCAGTACTTC
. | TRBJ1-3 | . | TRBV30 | CAWSGLSGNTIYF | TGTGCCTGGAGCGGGCTCTCTGGAAACACCATATATTTT
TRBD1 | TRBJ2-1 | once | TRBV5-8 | CASSLQEGAAYNEQFF | TGTGCCAGCAGCTTGCAAGAGGGGGCAGCTTACAATGAGCAGTTCTTC
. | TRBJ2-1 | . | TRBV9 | CASSVGTVEQFF | TGTGCCAGCAGCGTCGGGACGGTTGAGCAGTTCTTC
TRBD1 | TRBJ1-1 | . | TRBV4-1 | CASSSRTGGLNTEAFF | TGCGCCAGCAGCTCCCGGACAGGGGGCCTGAACACTGAAGCTTTCTTT
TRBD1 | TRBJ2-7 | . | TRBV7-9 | CASSPEGWDRGGWEQYF | TGTGCCAGCAGCCCAGAAGGATGGGACAGGGGAGGGTGGGAGCAGTACTTC
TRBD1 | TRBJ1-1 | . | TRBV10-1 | CASSPRGRGTEAFF | TGCGCCAGCAGCCCCAGGGGGCGAGGCACTGAAGCTTTCTTT
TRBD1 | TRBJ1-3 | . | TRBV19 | CASSIQYGTGGNTIYF | TGTGCCAGTAGTATTCAATACGGGACAGGTGGAAACACCATATATTTT
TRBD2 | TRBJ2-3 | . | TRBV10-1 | CASSEGLAGQYF | TGCGCCAGCAGTGAAGGACTAGCGGGGCAGTATTTT
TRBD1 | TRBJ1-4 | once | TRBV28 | CASSLPRDRGHEKLFF | TGTGCCAGCAGTTTGCCACGGGACAGGGGGCACGAAAAACTGTTTTTT
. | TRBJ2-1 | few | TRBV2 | CASREWWDNEQFF | TGTGCCAGCAGAGAGTGGTGGGACAATGAGCAGTTCTTC
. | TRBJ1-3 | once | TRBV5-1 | CASSSALRNAGNTIYF | TGCGCCAGCAGCTCCGCCCTCCGGAATGCTGGAAACACCATATATTTT
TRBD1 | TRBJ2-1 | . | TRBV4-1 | CASSPGQGGLAYNEQFF | TGCGCCAGCAGCCCCGGACAGGGGGGATTGGCTTACAATGAGCAGTTCTTC
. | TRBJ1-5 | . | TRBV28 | CASSLVQGQPQHF | TGTGCCAGCAGTTTAGTTCAGGGTCAGCCCCAGCATTTT
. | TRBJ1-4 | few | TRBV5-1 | CASSPQGGFNEKLFF | TGCGCCAGCAGCCCTCAGGGAGGTTTTAATGAAAAACTGTTTTTT
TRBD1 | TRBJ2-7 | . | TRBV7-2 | CASSYGQGAEQYF | TGTGCCAGCAGTTACGGACAGGGGGCCGAGCAGTACTTC
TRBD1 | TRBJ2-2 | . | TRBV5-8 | CASSHRDRDRNTGELFF | TGTGCCAGCAGCCACCGGGACAGGGATCGGAACACCGGGGAGCTGTTTTTT
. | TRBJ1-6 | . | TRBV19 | CASSMVAAYNSPLHF | TGTGCCAGTAGTATGGTGGCAGCCTATAATTCACCCCTCCACTTT
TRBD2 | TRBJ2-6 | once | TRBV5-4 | CASSFGGLASGANVLTF | TGTGCCAGCAGCTTTGGGGGACTAGCATCTGGGGCCAACGTCCTGACTTTC
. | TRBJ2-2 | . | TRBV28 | CASTIQGNTGELFF | TGTGCCAGCACCATACAGGGTAACACCGGGGAGCTGTTTTTT
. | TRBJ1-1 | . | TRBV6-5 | CASSYGRGTEAFF | TGTGCCAGCAGTTACGGAAGGGGCACTGAAGCTTTCTTT
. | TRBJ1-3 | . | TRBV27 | CASSLSRVKNTIYF | TGTGCCAGCAGTTTATCAAGGGTGAAGAACACCATATATTTT
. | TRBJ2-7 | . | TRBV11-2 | CASSLDRPTYEQYF | TGTGCCAGCAGCTTAGATCGACCCACCTACGAGCAGTACTTC
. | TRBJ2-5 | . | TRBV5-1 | CASSLGRNQETQYF | TGCGCCAGCAGCTTGGGCCGAAACCAAGAGACCCAGTACTTC
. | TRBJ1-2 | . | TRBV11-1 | CASSLVGGSEGYTF | TGTGCCAGCAGCTTAGTGGGAGGCTCGGAGGGCTACACCTTC
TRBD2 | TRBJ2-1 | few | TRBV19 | CASSPLAGVYNEQFF | TGTGCCAGTAGCCCACTAGCGGGGGTCTACAATGAGCAGTTCTTC
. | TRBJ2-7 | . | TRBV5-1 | CASSSLPPGGSSYEQYF | TGCGCCAGCAGCTCGCTCCCACCTGGGGGCAGTAGCTACGAGCAGTACTTC
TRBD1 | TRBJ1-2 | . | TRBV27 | CASSLTWTGSNYGYTF | TGTGCCAGCAGTTTAACCTGGACAGGAAGTAACTATGGCTACACCTTC
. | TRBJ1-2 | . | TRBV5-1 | CASSLEAGARYGYTF | TGCGCCAGCAGCTTGGAGGCAGGAGCCAGATATGGCTACACCTTC
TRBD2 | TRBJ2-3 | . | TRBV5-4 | CASSLFRLAGPTDTQYF | TGTGCCAGCAGCTTGTTTCGACTAGCGGGCCCCACAGATACGCAGTATTTT
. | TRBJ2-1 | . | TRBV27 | CASSPQGNEQFF | TGTGCCAGCAGTCCCCAGGGCAATGAGCAGTTCTTC
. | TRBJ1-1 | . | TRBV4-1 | CASSQLPPTTGAFF | TGCGCCAGCAGCCAACTTCCTCCTACGACAGGAGCTTTCTTT
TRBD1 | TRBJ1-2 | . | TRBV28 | CASSLGRTGSGYTF | TGTGCCAGCAGTTTAGGGCGGACAGGGAGCGGCTACACCTTC
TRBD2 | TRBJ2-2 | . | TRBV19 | CASSIPSGGPRLLAGELFF | TGTGCCAGTAGTATACCTAGCGGGGGCCCCCGACTGCTCGCCGGGGAGCTGTTTTTT
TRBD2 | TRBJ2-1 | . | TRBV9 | CASSPGAAGDHNEQFF | TGTGCCAGCAGCCCGGGGGCAGCGGGGGATCACAATGAGCAGTTCTTC